These T cell receptor beta chains were read from a single sample in a study of CD8+ T cells in alopecia areata. Only in-frame clones appear in the TCRdb table, and some are missing; sequencing was by immunoSEQ multiplex PCR. The repertoire holds about 200,000 clones, with 58% as singletons. The sample in question was CD4+ T cells sorted from blood, obtained at week 24, from a patient treated with tofacitinib. Receptors were obtained from a human donor with alopecia areata. The CDR3 runs from the conserved cysteine through the conserved F or W. The size field is filled for only some rows; it gives once, few, many or a size class.

clone size	V gene	J gene	CDR3 protein
.	TRBV18	TRBJ1-5	CASSLKAVAGAGQPQHF
few	TRBV29-1	TRBJ2-2	CSVRPNTGELFF
once	TRBV29-1	TRBJ1-1	CSAGRTYTEAFF
.	TRBV6-5	TRBJ2-3	CASRAGQGTDTQYF
.	TRBV5-4	TRBJ1-5	CASSISSGSGNQPQHF
once	TRBV7-2	TRBJ1-2	CASSFGGRGYTF
few	TRBV29-1	TRBJ2-2	CSVAGTVTTGELFF
.	TRBV29-1	TRBJ2-3	CSVGASGLQDTQYF
few	TRBV5-4	TRBJ2-3	CASSLAQITDTQYF
.	TRBV7-2	TRBJ2-7	CASRRNLGGWDEQYF
.	TRBV19	TRBJ1-1	CASSITGVTEAFF
.	TRBV5-1	TRBJ1-1	CASGGQSVTEAFF
.	TRBV7-9	TRBJ2-3	CASSFGVNGDTQYF
.	TRBV29-1	TRBJ1-2	CSVEGWGARYGYTF
once	TRBV7-2	TRBJ2-5	CASSLAQGSGGPETQYF
.	TRBV29-1	TRBJ2-1	CSVEPPGGIYEQFF
.	TRBV9	TRBJ2-1	CASSAQTPSYNEQFF
.	TRBV28	TRBJ2-7	CASIPGLAGGEQYF
.	TRBV10-3	TRBJ1-1	CASGNRDTEAFF
few	TRBV6-6	TRBJ1-2	CASRSGQGAYGYTF
.	TRBV27	TRBJ1-6	CASTRDGNSPLHF
.	TRBV7-3	TRBJ2-1	CASSTGGGSYNEQFF
few	TRBV18	TRBJ1-5	CASSPSGSNQPQHF
.	TRBV29-1	TRBJ2-1	CSVERQMHTDSYIGEQFF
few	TRBV6-6	TRBJ1-4	CASRAKNEKLFF
.	TRBV5-6	TRBJ2-3	CASSLFEGTQYF
.	TRBV2	TRBJ2-5	CASTPGGETQYF
.	TRBV10-3	TRBJ2-1	CAISELAGGNNEQFF
.	TRBV4-3	TRBJ2-7	CASSQDSGGRTYEQYF
few	TRBV7-2	TRBJ2-1	CASSSIAGGSYNEQFF
.	TRBV5-4	TRBJ1-4	CASGRATNEKLFF
once	TRBV18	TRBJ1-1	CASSPSYAGGTEAFF
.	TRBV6-5	TRBJ2-5	CASSYTETQYF
few	TRBV7-9	TRBJ2-2	CASSLRRANTGELFF
few	TRBV6-6	TRBJ2-4	CASSYMGAPKNIQYF
.	TRBV6-5	TRBJ2-7	CASSYSAGPREQYF
.	TRBV6-6	TRBJ2-2	CASTSGRLNTGELFF
.	TRBV5-1	TRBJ2-3	CASSPPGTDTQYF
few	TRBV29-1	TRBJ2-2	CSVGNRVGLNTGELFF
.	TRBV29-1	TRBJ2-5	CSVEGLAGDQETQYF
few	TRBV4-1	TRBJ1-2	CASSLGVGGGYGYTF
.	TRBV27	TRBJ2-3	CASSLSAGANTDTQYF
.	TRBV7-3	TRBJ2-1	CASSEHGGSSYNEQFF
.	TRBV15	TRBJ2-3	CATSSGRAVLDTQYF
few	TRBV4-1	TRBJ1-2	CASSQDTSRVYTF
.	TRBV7-3	TRBJ2-5	CASSDAGGKTQYF
.	TRBV10-3	TRBJ2-5	CAISESIAGAQETQYF
few	TRBV20-1	TRBJ1-1	CRRQGGPEAFF
few	TRBV7-2	TRBJ2-7	CASSLVKGNEQYF
few	TRBV13	TRBJ2-3	CASRKREDTQYF
.	TRBV7-2	TRBJ2-7	CASSLAREVSYEQYF
few	TRBV5-1	TRBJ1-1	CASSLLPGQNTEAFF
.	TRBV23-1	TRBJ2-7	CASSQKGQGGMDEQYF